This T cell receptor (beta chain) is drawn from a study of control samples from healthy donors and cancer patients (dated by TCRdb to the early 2020s). Taken from the germline V gene, the CDR1 and CDR2 loops are KGHSH and LQKENI. Relative to germline, V is 3 bases shorter and J is 2 bases shorter, with 16 bases between their ends. The CDR3 numbers 16 residues from cysteine through phenylalanine. The read is trimmed to its CDR3 DNA, 48 bases read in frame from base 1. In the case of this clone: The clone's antigen remains unknown. Base qualities were left out, and no much larger clone turns up one base away.

The library was built by means of the immunoSEQ multiplex PCR assay. TCRdb stores this immuneACCESS table with in-frame sequences only. Part of the clones is absent; in the studies checked, under half of the shortfall reflects unresolved V genes, and no reason is known for the rest. Across this sample there are some 140,000 clones, with approximately 94% seen only once. The leading ten clones occupy approximately 6.1% of the sample. This sequence was found in a man aged 35-49 years in good health. The sequencing input was blood. Recombination connected TRBV18 to TRBJ2-5; TRBD1 might be the D gene, on 5 matching bases. For the CDR3, the sequence is CASSPLQTERQETQYF. The DNA sequence is given as TGTGCCAGCTCACCGCTCCAGACAGAAAGACAAGAGACCCAGTACTTC.